The 22 T cell receptor beta chains below all came from one sample that was sequenced in a study of T cell repertoires in ileal Crohn's disease. Indicated time point: neoterminal ileum biopsy at postoperative endoscopy, about 6 months after surgery. Here immunoSEQ multiplex PCR was the method, and the copy in TCRdb shows in-frame clones only, minus some. This table has about 62,000 clones, about 89% appearing once. Specimen: ileal tissue. These receptors came from an adult with Crohn's disease.

This clone has only a few counts. V gene TRBV11-2 combines with J gene TRBJ2-1; 7 bases map to TRBD1. This CDR3 has 14 residues. Per germline, CDR1 SGHAT and CDR2 FQNNGV. After removal of 1 base from V and 5 bases from J, the junction contained 2 bases not matched to a gene. CDR3 sequence (DNA): TGTGCCAGCAGCTTAGGGGGACAGAACAATGAGCAGTTCTTC. Translating gives CASSLGGQNNEQFF.

The V gene is TRBV18, the J gene TRBJ1-2; D is unresolved. The CDR3 is 14 amino acids. V was shortened by 6 bases and J by 3 bases, with 14 bases between the two germline ends. Germline lookup yields CDR1 KGHSH and CDR2 LQKENI. This CDR3 reads CASSLADGDYGYTF. In DNA, the CDR3 is TGTGCCAGCTCCCTGGCCGACGGAGACTATGGCTACACCTTC.

J is TRBJ2-7 and V is TRBV6-5; 7 nucleotides line up with TRBD2. Germline trimming cut 8 bases from V and 5 bases from J; bases unmatched to any gene: 12. The V gene's germline CDR1 is MNHEY and CDR2 SVGAGI. The CDR3 is 14 amino acids. The chain's CDR3 is CASRRDYGADEQYF. The CDR3 DNA reads TGTGCCAGCCGTAGGGACTATGGGGCCGACGAGCAGTACTTC.

The chain employs TRBV13 and TRBJ1-5, with TRBD1 matching 7 bases. CDR1 and CDR2 (germline): PRHDT, FYEKMQ (reference sequence). The CDR3 loop spans 14 amino acids. Trimming at V came to 5 bases and at J to 5 bases, leaving 6 bases not matched to a gene. CDR3 sequence reads: CASSARTGDQPQHF. DNA for the CDR3: TGTGCCAGCAGCGCTCGCACAGGGGATCAGCCCCAGCATTTT.

The CDR3, as DNA: TGTGCCAGTAGTATGGACAGCGACACCGGGGAGCTGTTTTTT. The encoded protein is CASSMDSDTGELFF. J is TRBJ2-2 and V is TRBV19, with D perhaps matching TRBD1 (6 bases). Germline V CDR1 and CDR2: LNHDA, SQIVND (reference sequence). The CDR3 sequence is 14 residues long. The V end was cut by 3 bases, the J end by 3 bases, with 8 bases between. Combining the CDR3 with reference TRBV19 and TRBJ2-2 gives the whole variable domain DGGITQSPKYLFRKEGQNVTLSCEQNLNHDAMYWYRQDPGQGLRLIYYSQIVNDFQKGDIAEGYSVSREKKESFPLTVTSAQKNPTAFYLCASSMDSDTGELFFGEGSRLTVL.

The chain employs TRBV4-3 and TRBJ2-1; no reliable D call. Germline V CDR1 and CDR2: LGHNA, YSLEER. The CDR3 extends over 16 amino acids. Trimming removed 0 bases at V and 0 bases at J, with 9 bases between. The CDR3 DNA reads TGCGCCAGCAGCCAAGATCCCCTCAGCTCCTACAATGAGCAGTTCTTC. It codes for CASSQDPLSSYNEQFF.

The chain recombines TRBV6-1 with TRBJ2-2; possible D gene TRBD2, 5 bases. The CDR3 is 15 amino acids. Germline loops: CDR1 MNHNS, CDR2 SASEGT. The V end was cut by 7 bases, the J end by 4 bases, with 16 bases between. The CDR3 coding sequence is TGTGCCAGCACCAACGGGGTCCTACGCACCGGGGAGCTGTTTTTT. Translation: CASTNGVLRTGELFF.

V is TRBV28 and J is TRBJ2-6, with D perhaps matching TRBD1 (6 bases). Germline CDR1 and CDR2: MDHEN and SYDVKM. This CDR3 is built from 14 residues. Trimming took 6 bases from V and 2 from J, leaving 8 bases between them. The DNA of the CDR3 is TGTGCCAGCAGCAACAGGGCTGGGGCCAACGTCCTGACTTTC. Translation gives CASSNRAGANVLTF.

The CDR3 bases are TGTGCCAGCAGCCCGGCGGACAGGGTCTCGAATCAGCCCCAGCATTTT. Protein: CASSPADRVSNQPQHF. The chain is built from TRBV7-2 and TRBJ1-5; 8 bases match TRBD1. The V and J ends lost 5 bases and 4 bases, in that order; junction bases with no gene match: 10. This CDR3 spans 16 amino acids. Germline CDR1 and CDR2: SGHTA and FQGNSA.

The rearrangement links TRBV6-5 to TRBJ1-1; D not resolved. The germline V gene has CDR1 MNHEY and CDR2 SVGAGI. Trimming removed 6 bases at V and 1 base at J, with 9 bases between. The CDR3 covers 13 residues. CDR3 DNA sequence: TGTGCCAGCAGCGCAGGCCGGAACACTGAAGCTTTCTTT. Protein sequence: CASSAGRNTEAFF.

This rearrangement joins TRBV28 to TRBJ1-2; D perhaps matches TRBD1 (5 bases). The germline V gene has CDR1 MDHEN and CDR2 SYDVKM. Between the trimmed V and J ends, which lost 6 bases and 2 bases, there was a span of 19 bases. The CDR3 contains 16 residues. CDR3: CASRSARQSTNYGYTF. The CDR3 region has the DNA TGTGCCAGCAGATCAGCTAGACAGAGTACCAACTATGGCTACACCTTC.

This chain uses TRBV7-2 with TRBJ1-2; a weak D match, TRBD1 (6 bases). The V gene lost 0 bases and the J gene lost 0 bases, with 8 bases spanning the gap. The V gene's germline CDR1 is SGHTA and CDR2 FQGNSA. The CDR3 length is 15 residues. The CDR3 DNA sequence: TGTGCCAGCAGCTTAGCACAGGGCACTAACTATGGCTACACCTTC. As protein: CASSLAQGTNYGYTF.

The V gene is TRBV6-6, the J gene TRBJ1-2, with 7 bases that match TRBD1. Trimming took 6 bases from V and 3 from J; bases not matched to a gene: 7. The CDR3 extends over 14 amino acids. Germline CDR1 and CDR2: MNHNY and SVGAGI (reference sequence). This CDR3 is CASRTRQGHYGYTF. CDR3 nucleotides: TGTGCCAGCAGAACACGACAGGGTCACTATGGCTACACCTTC.

The chain employs TRBV11-2 and TRBJ1-3, with D unresolved. There are 13 residues in the CDR3. V shed 10 bases and J shed 6 bases, with 16 bases lying between them. The V gene's germline CDR1 is SGHAT and CDR2 FQNNGV. The CDR3 nucleotides are TGTGCCATTCGGAGGACCCGCGAAAACACCATATATTTT. It specifies CAIRRTRENTIYF.

The chain links TRBV29-1 to TRBJ1-2; maybe TRBD1 (5 bases). V lost 6 bases and J 2 bases, leaving 10 bases between the germline ends. CDR1 and CDR2 from the germline V gene are SQVTM and ANQGSEA. The CDR3 runs to 12 residues. CDR3 sequence reads: CSVKTANYGYTF. DNA of the CDR3: TGCAGCGTGAAGACAGCGAACTATGGCTACACCTTC.

The chain employs TRBV11-2 and TRBJ2-7; D uncertain. From germline, CDR1 is SGHAT and CDR2 FQNNGV. Trimming left V 5 bases short and J 5 bases short, with 7 bases between. The CDR3 runs 11 residues. The CDR3 DNA sequence: TGTGCCAGCAGCCCAGTACACGAGCAGTACTTC. Protein product: CASSPVHEQYF.

The rearrangement joins TRBV5-1 to TRBJ2-3, with TRBD2 matching 12 bases. Trimming cost V 3 bases and J 3 bases; bases outside gene matches: 11. In germline, CDR1 is SGHRS, CDR2 YFSETQ. The CDR3 contains 18 residues. The CDR3 loop is CASSWEFTSGRFTDTQYF. DNA of the CDR3: TGCGCCAGCAGCTGGGAATTCACTAGCGGGAGGTTTACAGATACGCAGTATTTT.

V is TRBV19 and J is TRBJ1-1, with D possibly being TRBD1 (6 bases). CDR1 is LNHDA and CDR2 is SQIVND in the germline V gene (reference sequence). The CDR3 runs to 13 residues. The V end lost 4 bases, the J end lost 11 bases, and 17 bases lay between the germline ends. CDR3 loop: CASSNNRDLGAFF. The CDR3 coding sequence is TGTGCCAGTAGTAACAACAGGGATCTGGGGGCTTTCTTT.

This clone was seen only once. The chain joins TRBV29-1 to TRBJ1-1, with D uncertain. Germline CDR1 SQVTM, CDR2 ANQGSEA. The ends were cut back, 7 bases at V and 10 bases at J, with 22 bases in the middle. The CDR3 has 13 residues. The CDR3 loop is CSARSPRSSGAFF. The CDR3 DNA is TGCAGCGCCCGATCGCCCCGTTCATCGGGAGCTTTCTTT.

Only a few counts were recorded for this clone. This rearrangement joins TRBV7-9 to TRBJ2-4; 8 nucleotides match TRBD2. This CDR3 is 12 amino acids long. Looked up from germline, CDR1 is SEHNR and CDR2 is FQNEAQ (reference sequence). V trimming: 5 bases; J trimming: 9 bases; junction bases outside the gene matches: 3. The CDR3 sequence: CASSRGTSIQYF. CDR3 nucleotide sequence: TGTGCCAGCAGCCGTGGGACTAGCATTCAGTACTTC.

The chain employs TRBV4-2 and TRBJ2-1; D is possibly TRBD2 (6 bases). The CDR3 covers 10 residues. V was clipped by 6 bases and J by 9 bases, with 6 bases between them. In germline, CDR1 is LGHNA, CDR2 YNFKEQ. For the CDR3, the DNA is TGTGCCAGCAGGGGGGGTGAGCAGTTCTTC. Amino acids: CASRGGEQFF.

This clone showed up just once. The chain couples TRBV7-2 to TRBJ2-1; 9 bases are a match to TRBD1. J gave up 4 bases and V 0 bases, and 4 bases lay outside the gene matches. The CDR3 runs 16 residues. Germline lookup yields CDR1 SGHTA and CDR2 FQGNSA. The CDR3 protein is CASSLALDRGYNEQFF. In DNA form, the CDR3 reads TGTGCCAGCAGCTTAGCCCTGGACAGGGGATACAATGAGCAGTTCTTC.